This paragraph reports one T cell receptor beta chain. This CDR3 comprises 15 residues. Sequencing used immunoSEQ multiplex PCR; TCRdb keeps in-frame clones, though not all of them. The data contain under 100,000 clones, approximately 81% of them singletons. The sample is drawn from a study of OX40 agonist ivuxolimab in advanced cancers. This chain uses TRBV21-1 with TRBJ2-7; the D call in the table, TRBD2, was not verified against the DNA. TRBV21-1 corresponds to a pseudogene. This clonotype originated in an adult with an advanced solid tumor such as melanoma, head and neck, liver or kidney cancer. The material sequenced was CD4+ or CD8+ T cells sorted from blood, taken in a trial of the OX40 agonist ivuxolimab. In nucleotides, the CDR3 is TGTGCCAGCAGCACACGGACGACTAGCGGGATCTCCTCGTACTTC. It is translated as CASSTRTTSGISSYF.